This TCR beta chain derives from a study of blood T cell repertoires in COVID-19. Across the whole study: Acute and convalescent COVID-19 specimens originated in the United States, Italy and Spain. T cells, B-cell-depleted T cells, or PBMCs supplied cDNA or gDNA.

The method was immunoSEQ multiplex PCR; TCRdb's version includes in-frame clones alone and lacks a portion of them. The table lists about 220,000 clones, approximately 80% of them singletons, with roughly 3.5% in the top ten. This CDR3 contains 12 residues. Germline CDR1 reads KGHDR; CDR2 reads SFDVKD. V shed 1 base and J shed 7 bases, with 6 bases lying between them. Cohort allocation depended upon clinical history that participants reported. The origin of this receptor is a woman aged 55-70 years who had recovered from COVID-19. This chain joins TRBV24-1 and TRBJ1-2, with D unresolved. Sample: PBMCs or T cells enriched from blood (not recorded which). The chain's CDR3 is CATSDFNGGYTF. The DNA of the CDR3 is TGTGCCACCAGTGATTTTAACGGTGGCTACACCTTC.